The clone carrying this T cell receptor beta chain has just one count. The source of the sample is a study of blood T cell repertoires in COVID-19. Up to 2 weeks before entering the study, exposed participants had met a COVID-19 case. Trimming cost V 2 bases and J 4 bases; bases outside gene matches: 4. Per the germline V gene, CDR1 is LGHNA and CDR2 is YNFKEQ. The CDR3 length is 14 residues. As processed by the authors: Reference gene primer amplification gave nucleated cell count estimates. Assay: immunoSEQ multiplex PCR; the TCRdb copy retains only in-frame clones and omits some. That table gives V, J and clone size, and the DNA gave D and trimming. Here the sample spans 350,000 to 450,000 clones, 88% being singletons.

This receptor was obtained from a woman aged 18-29 years who had been exposed to COVID-19. V and J are TRBV4-2 and TRBJ1-1; 7 nucleotides match TRBD1. The sample was PBMCs or T cells enriched from blood (not recorded which). CDR3 residues: CASSQPGQITEAFF. The CDR3 bases are TGTGCCAGCAGCCAACCGGGACAGATCACTGAAGCTTTCTTT.